Sequencing of this T cell receptor beta chain was carried out in a study of blood T cell dynamics during melanoma immunotherapy. Time point denoted: pre-treatment baseline. CDR1 SGHTA and CDR2 FQGNSA come from the germline V gene. The CDR3 runs 16 residues. The V and J ends lost 1 base and 2 bases respectively, with 9 bases between them. Study-level results: The study could not tell melanoma-specific clones from general immune activation.

Notes on this clone: Its antigen is undetermined.

Generated by immunoSEQ multiplex PCR, the TCRdb table keeps only in-frame clones and is missing some. The repertoire holds 9,100 or so clones, with 80% to 90% as singletons. The material sequenced was blood, taken from a patient treated with checkpoint blockade. This clonotype originated in a human donor with melanoma. This chain connects TRBV7-2 to TRBJ2-6; no clear D. The CDR3 protein is CASSLGFGTGANVLTF. CDR3 nucleotide sequence: TGTGCCAGCAGCTTAGGGTTCGGTACTGGGGCCAACGTCCTGACTTTC.